This T cell receptor beta chain was sequenced during a study of blood T cell repertoires in COVID-19. For the study at large: In each case, the material was cDNA or gDNA derived from T cells, B-cell-depleted T cells, or PBMCs.

In the source study's methods: Amplification of reference gene primers provided the estimated nucleated cell counts. The protocol was immunoSEQ multiplex PCR, while the TCRdb copy is restricted to in-frame clones and leaves out a portion. V and J calls and clone size are as listed in that table; D and trimming were resolved from the DNA. The sample includes about 190,000 clones, 70% to 80% of them seen just once. The CDR3 covers 15 residues. V lost 4 bases and J lost 2; bases outside the gene matches: 4. The V gene's germline CDR1 is SGHRS and CDR2 YFSETQ. The material sequenced was peripheral blood. The source is a man in his fifties who had recovered from COVID-19. The chain joins TRBV5-1 to TRBJ2-1; 9 bases are shared with TRBD2. The CDR3 coding sequence is TGCGCCAGCAGCACCCTAGCGGGGACCTACAATGAGCAGTTCTTC. Its protein is CASSTLAGTYNEQFF.